This T cell receptor beta chain is from a study of control samples from healthy donors and cancer patients. Generated by immunoSEQ multiplex PCR, the TCRdb table keeps only in-frame clones and is missing some. Of 100,000 or so clones in the sample, roughly 85% are singletons; the top ten hold roughly 13%. Specimen: blood. The sequence came from a woman between 45 and 60 years old in good health.

CDR3 protein: CASSLDRGTSNQPQHF. The CDR3 DNA sequence: TGTGCCAGCAGTTTAGATCGTGGTACTAGCAATCAGCCCCAGCATTTT. The genes are TRBV27 and TRBJ1-5; D is unresolved. V was trimmed by 2 bases and J by 0 bases, leaving 11 bases between them. The germline V gene encodes CDR1 MNHEY and CDR2 SMNVEV (reference sequence). CDR3 length: 16 residues.